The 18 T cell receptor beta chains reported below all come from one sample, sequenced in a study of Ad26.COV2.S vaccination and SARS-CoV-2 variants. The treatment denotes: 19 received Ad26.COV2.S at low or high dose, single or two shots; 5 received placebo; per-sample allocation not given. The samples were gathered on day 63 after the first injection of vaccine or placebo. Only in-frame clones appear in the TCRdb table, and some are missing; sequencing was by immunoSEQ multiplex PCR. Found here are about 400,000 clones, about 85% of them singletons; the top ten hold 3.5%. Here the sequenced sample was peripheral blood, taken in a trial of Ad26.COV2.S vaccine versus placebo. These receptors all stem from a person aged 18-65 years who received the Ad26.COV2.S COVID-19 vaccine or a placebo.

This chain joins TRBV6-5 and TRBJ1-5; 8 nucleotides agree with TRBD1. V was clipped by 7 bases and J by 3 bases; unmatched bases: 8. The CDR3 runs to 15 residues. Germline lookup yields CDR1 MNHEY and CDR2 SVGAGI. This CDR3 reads CASTSGTGDNQPQHF. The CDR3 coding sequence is TGTGCCAGCACCTCCGGGACAGGAGACAATCAGCCCCAGCATTTT.

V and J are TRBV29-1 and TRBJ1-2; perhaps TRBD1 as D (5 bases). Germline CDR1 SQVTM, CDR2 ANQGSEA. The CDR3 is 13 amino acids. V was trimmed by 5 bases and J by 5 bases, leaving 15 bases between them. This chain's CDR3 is CSVLVGESYGYTF. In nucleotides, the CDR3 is TGCAGCGTTCTTGTGGGGGAGAGTTATGGCTACACCTTC.

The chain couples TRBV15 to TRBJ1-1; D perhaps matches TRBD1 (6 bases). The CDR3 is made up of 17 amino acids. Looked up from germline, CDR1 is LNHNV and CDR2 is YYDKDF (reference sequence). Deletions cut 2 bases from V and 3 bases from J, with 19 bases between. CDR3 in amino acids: CATSRLTPGVVDTEAFF. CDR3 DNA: TGTGCCACCAGCAGATTAACCCCAGGGGTGGTTGACACTGAAGCTTTCTTT.

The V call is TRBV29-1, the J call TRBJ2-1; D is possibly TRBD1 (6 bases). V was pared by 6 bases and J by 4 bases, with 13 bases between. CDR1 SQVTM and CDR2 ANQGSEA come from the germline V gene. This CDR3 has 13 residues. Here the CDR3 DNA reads TGCAGCGTAGATAAACAGGGATACAATGAGCAGTTCTTC. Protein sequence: CSVDKQGYNEQFF.

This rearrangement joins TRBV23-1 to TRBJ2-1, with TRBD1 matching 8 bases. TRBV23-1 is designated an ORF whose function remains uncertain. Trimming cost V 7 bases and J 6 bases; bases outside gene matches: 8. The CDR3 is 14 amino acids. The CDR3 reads CASTWGQELNEQFF. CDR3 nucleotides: TGCGCCAGCACATGGGGACAGGAACTCAATGAGCAGTTCTTC.

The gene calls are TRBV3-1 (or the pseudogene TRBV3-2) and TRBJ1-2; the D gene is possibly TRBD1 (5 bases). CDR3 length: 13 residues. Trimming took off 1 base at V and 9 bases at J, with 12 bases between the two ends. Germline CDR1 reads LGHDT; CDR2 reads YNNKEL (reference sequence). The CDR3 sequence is CASSQGDGGSYTF. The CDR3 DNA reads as TGTGCCAGCAGCCAAGGGGACGGCGGGAGCTACACCTTC.

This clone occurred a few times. CDR3 loop: CASSNSGGVAKNIQYF. CDR3 sequence (DNA): TGTGCCAGCAGTAATAGCGGGGGAGTAGCCAAAAACATTCAGTACTTC. V usage is TRBV7-2 and J usage is TRBJ2-4; TRBD2 agrees at 9 bases. The CDR3 runs to 16 residues. Germline V gene lookup returns CDR1 SGHTA and CDR2 FQGNSA. Unmatched junction bases numbered 6, after V lost 6 bases and J lost 0 bases.

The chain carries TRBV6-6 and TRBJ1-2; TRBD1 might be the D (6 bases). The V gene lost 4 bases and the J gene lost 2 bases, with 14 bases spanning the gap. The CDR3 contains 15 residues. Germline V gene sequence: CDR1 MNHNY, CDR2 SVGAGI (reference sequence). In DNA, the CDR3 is TGTGCCAGCAGTTTCCCGGGGGGGGCGAACTATGGCTACACCTTC. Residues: CASSFPGGANYGYTF.

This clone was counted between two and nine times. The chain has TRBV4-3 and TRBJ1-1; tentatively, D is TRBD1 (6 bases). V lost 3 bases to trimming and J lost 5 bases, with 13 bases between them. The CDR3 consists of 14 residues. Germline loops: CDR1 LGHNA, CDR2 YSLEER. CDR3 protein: CASSQRTQGTEAFF. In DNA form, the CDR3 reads TGCGCCAGCAGCCAGCGGACCCAGGGGACTGAAGCTTTCTTT.

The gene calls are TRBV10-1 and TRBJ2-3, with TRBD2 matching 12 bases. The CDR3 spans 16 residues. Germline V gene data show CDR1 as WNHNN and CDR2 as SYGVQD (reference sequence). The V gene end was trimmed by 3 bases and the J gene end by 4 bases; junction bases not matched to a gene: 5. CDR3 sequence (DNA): TGCGCCAGCAGTGATGGACTAGCGGGGTCTGCAGATACGCAGTATTTT. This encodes CASSDGLAGSADTQYF.

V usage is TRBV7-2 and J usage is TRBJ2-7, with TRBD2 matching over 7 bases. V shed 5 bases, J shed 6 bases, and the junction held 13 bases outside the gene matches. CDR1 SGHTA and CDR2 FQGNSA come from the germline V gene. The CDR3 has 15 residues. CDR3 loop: CASSDRDYLYPEQYF. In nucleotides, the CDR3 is TGTGCCAGCAGCGACCGGGACTACCTCTACCCCGAGCAGTACTTC.

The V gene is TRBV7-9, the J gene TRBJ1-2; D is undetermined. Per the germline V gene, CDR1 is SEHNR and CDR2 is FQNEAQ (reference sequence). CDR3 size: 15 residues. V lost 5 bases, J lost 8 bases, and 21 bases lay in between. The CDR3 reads CASSPSWVADHGYTF. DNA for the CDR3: TGTGCCAGCAGCCCAAGCTGGGTGGCAGATCACGGCTACACCTTC. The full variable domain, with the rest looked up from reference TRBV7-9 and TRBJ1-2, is DTGVSQNPRHKITKRGQNVTFRCDPISEHNRLYWYRQTLGQGPEFLTYFQNEAQLEKSRLLSDRFSAERPKGSFSTLEIQRTEQGDSAMYLCASSPSWVADHGYTFGSGTRLTVV.

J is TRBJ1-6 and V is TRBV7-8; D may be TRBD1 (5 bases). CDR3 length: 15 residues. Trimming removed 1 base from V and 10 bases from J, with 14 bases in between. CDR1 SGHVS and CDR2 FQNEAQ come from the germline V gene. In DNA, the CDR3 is TGTGCCAGCAGCTTAGTCTTGGGGGGTCGATCACCCCTCCACTTT. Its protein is CASSLVLGGRSPLHF.

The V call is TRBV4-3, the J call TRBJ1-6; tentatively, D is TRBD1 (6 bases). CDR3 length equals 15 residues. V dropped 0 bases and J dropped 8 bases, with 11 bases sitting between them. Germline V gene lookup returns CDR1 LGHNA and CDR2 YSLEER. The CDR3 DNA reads TGCGCCAGCAGCCAAGAACAGGGACCTTATTCACCCCTCCACTTT. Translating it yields CASSQEQGPYSPLHF.

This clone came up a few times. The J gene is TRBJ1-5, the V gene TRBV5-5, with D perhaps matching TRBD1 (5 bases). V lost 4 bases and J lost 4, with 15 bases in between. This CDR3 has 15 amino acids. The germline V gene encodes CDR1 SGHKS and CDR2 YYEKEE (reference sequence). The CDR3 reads CASSPATEFNQPQHF. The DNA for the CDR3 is TGTGCCAGCAGCCCAGCGACAGAGTTTAATCAGCCCCAGCATTTT.

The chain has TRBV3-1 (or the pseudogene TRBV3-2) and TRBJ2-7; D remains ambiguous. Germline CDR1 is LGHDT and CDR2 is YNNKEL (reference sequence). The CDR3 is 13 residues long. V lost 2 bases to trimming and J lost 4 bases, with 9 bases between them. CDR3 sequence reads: CASSQIPGYEQYF. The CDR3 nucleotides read TGTGCCAGCAGCCAAATTCCCGGTTACGAGCAGTACTTC.

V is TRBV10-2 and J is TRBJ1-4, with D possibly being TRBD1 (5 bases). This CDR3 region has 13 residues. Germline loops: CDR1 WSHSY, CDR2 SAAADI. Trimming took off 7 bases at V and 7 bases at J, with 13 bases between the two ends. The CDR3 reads CASTRGFGEKLFF. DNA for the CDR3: TGCGCCAGCACACGGGGGTTTGGTGAAAAACTGTTTTTT.

DNA for the CDR3: TGTGCCACCAGCAGAGATCAGGCGGACGGATACTCCGAGCAGTACTTC. It encodes CATSRDQADGYSEQYF. The chain couples TRBV15 to TRBJ2-7; unclear D gene. The CDR3 is 16 residues long. Germline CDR1 reads LNHNV; CDR2 reads YYDKDF (reference sequence). V was cut by 0 bases and J by 6 bases, with 18 bases left in between.